A few counts support the clone carrying this T cell receptor beta chain. Its antigen is undetermined. The source of the sample is a study of T cells in Graves' hyperthyroidism and ophthalmopathy. Overall study findings and caveats: In validation, the model predicted ophthalmopathy. These predictions came a median roughly six months before onset.

Trimming cost V 6 bases and J 2 bases, with 11 bases left between them. This CDR3 is 13 amino acids long. Looked up from germline, CDR1 is SGHAT and CDR2 is FQNNGV. Using RNA transcripts as the source, TCR beta CDR3 regions were amplified. HTBI primers were used for first-round RT-PCR of the TCR CDR3. TCRdb re-called the multiplex PCR reads with MiXCR, one entry per CDR3 protein. The data hold fewer than 850,000 distinct CDR3 sequences, with around 16% observed a single time. The genes are TRBV11-2 and TRBJ2-7; no firm D call. The material sequenced was blood. The receptor was derived from a man aged 45 to 65 with Graves' hyperthyroidism. CDR3 DNA: TGTGCCAGCAGGGGTAGCCGAACCTACGAGCAGTACTTC. This encodes CASRGSRTYEQYF.